This is a list of T cell receptor beta chains from one sample in a study of T cell repertoires in ileal Crohn's disease. Sequenced by immunoSEQ multiplex PCR; TCRdb stores in-frame clones only, minus some. Here the sample spans more than 9,500 clones, 80% to 85% being singletons. Input material: ileal tissue. The receptor source for this set is an adult with Crohn's disease. Each CDR3 is given with its conserved first and last residue. A D gene is named only where the DNA matches it firmly. Expanded clones get a size class; other rows say once, few or many, or leave the size out.

J: TRBJ1-6; D: -; V: TRBV2; size: -; DNA: TGTGCCAGCAGTCAAATAAACAGGGACTCACCCCTCCACTTT; CDR3: CASSQINRDSPLHF
J: TRBJ1-2; D: TRBD1; V: TRBV10-2; size: -; DNA: TGCGCCAGCAGTGAGTCAACCAGGGGGAACTATGGCTACACCTTC; CDR3: CASSESTRGNYGYTF
J: TRBJ2-1; D: -; V: TRBV7-9; size: -; DNA: TGTGCCAGCAGCCGCTCCGACTACTACAATGAGCAGTTCTTC; CDR3: CASSRSDYYNEQFF
J: TRBJ2-1; D: TRBD2; V: TRBV18; size: -; DNA: TGTGCCAGCTCGCCCCCCAGAGGGGAGGGCCTCGATGAGCAGTTCTTC; CDR3: CASSPPRGEGLDEQFF
J: TRBJ1-1; D: -; V: TRBV9; size: -; DNA: TGTGCCAGCAGCGTAGCTAGGGGGAACACTGAAGCTTTCTTT; CDR3: CASSVARGNTEAFF
J: TRBJ2-5; D: TRBD1; V: TRBV19; size: -; DNA: TGTGCCAGTAGTAGAACAGGGGGCGGGGGGACCCAGTACTTC; CDR3: CASSRTGGGGTQYF
J: TRBJ1-4; D: -; V: TRBV5-6; size: -; DNA: TGTGCCAGCAGCCCAGCGGGGGGGGGTGAAAAACTGTTTTTT; CDR3: CASSPAGGGEKLFF
J: TRBJ1-2; D: -; V: TRBV18; size: -; DNA: TGTGCCAGCTCACCAGGGCCGGGGATCTGGGATGGCTACACCTTC; CDR3: CASSPGPGIWDGYTF
J: TRBJ2-3; D: -; V: TRBV7-9; size: -; DNA: TGTGCCAGCAGCTTCTCGTCCGGGAGCACAGATACGCAGTATTTT; CDR3: CASSFSSGSTDTQYF
J: TRBJ1-1; D: -; V: TRBV6-1; size: -; DNA: TGTGCCAGCAGTGAGCTACACTTCAACAGGGACACTGAAGCTTTCTTT; CDR3: CASSELHFNRDTEAFF
J: TRBJ1-2; D: -; V: TRBV6-5; size: -; DNA: TGTGCCAGCAGTTACCGGAGTAACTATGGCTACACCTTC; CDR3: CASSYRSNYGYTF
J: TRBJ1-1; D: TRBD1; V: TRBV27; size: -; DNA: TGTGCCAGCAGTTTAGGACAGGGGTTTGAAGCTTTCTTT; CDR3: CASSLGQGFEAFF
J: TRBJ1-3; D: TRBD1; V: TRBV2; size: -; DNA: TGTGCCAGCGGAACCGGGACAGGGGGCGAAAGAAACACCATATATTTT; CDR3: CASGTGTGGERNTIYF
J: TRBJ1-1; D: -; V: TRBV28; size: -; DNA: TGTGCCAGCAGTTCACCAGGGCAGGGCACTGAAGCTTTCTTT; CDR3: CASSSPGQGTEAFF
J: TRBJ2-3; D: -; V: TRBV30; size: -; DNA: TGTGCCTGGAGTGTATCCAGGGGTAAGACAGATACGCAGTATTTT; CDR3: CAWSVSRGKTDTQYF
J: TRBJ1-2; D: TRBD1; V: TRBV4-2; size: -; DNA: TGTGCCAGCAGCCAGCCTGGGACAGGGGTAGGCTACACCTTC; CDR3: CASSQPGTGVGYTF
J: TRBJ2-3; D: TRBD2; V: TRBV30; size: -; DNA: TGTGCCTGGAGAGTTAGCGGGAGGGCAGATACGCAGTATTTT; CDR3: CAWRVSGRADTQYF
J: TRBJ2-7; D: TRBD1; V: TRBV4-1; size: -; DNA: TGCGCCAGCAGACGTAAACTTGGGACAGGGGGCACCTACGAGCAGTACTTC; CDR3: CASRRKLGTGGTYEQYF
J: TRBJ2-7; D: TRBD2; V: TRBV7-3; size: -; DNA: TGTGCCAGCAGCACGGGGGGGCTCGGCGAGCAGTACTTC; CDR3: CASSTGGLGEQYF
J: TRBJ2-2; D: -; V: TRBV5-4; size: -; DNA: TGTGCCAGCAGCCCGAGAGGGGGGAACACCGGGGAGCTGTTTTTT; CDR3: CASSPRGGNTGELFF
J: TRBJ2-4; D: -; V: TRBV15; size: -; DNA: TGTGCCACCAGCAGAGAAACCCAGGGCAGGGGGGAAAACATTCAGTACTTC; CDR3: CATSRETQGRGENIQYF
J: TRBJ1-1; D: -; V: TRBV19; size: -; DNA: TGTGCCAGTAGTAATCGGGAGTTGAACACTGAAGCTTTCTTT; CDR3: CASSNRELNTEAFF
J: TRBJ2-6; D: -; V: TRBV19; size: -; DNA: TGTGCCAGTAGTCCCGGGACTGCTAGCTCTGGGGCCAACGTCCTGACTTTC; CDR3: CASSPGTASSGANVLTF
J: TRBJ1-2; D: -; V: TRBV28; size: -; DNA: TGTGCCAGCAGTTTAAGCGTACAGGGAAATTATGGCTACACCTTC; CDR3: CASSLSVQGNYGYTF
J: TRBJ2-3; D: TRBD1; V: TRBV29-1; size: once; DNA: TGCAGCGTTGTGGGGGGACAGGGAGGCACAGATACGCAGTATTTT; CDR3: CSVVGGQGGTDTQYF
J: TRBJ1-2; D: TRBD1; V: TRBV18; size: -; DNA: TGTGCCAGCTCACCCGGGACAGGGAAAGCTAACTATGGCTACACCTTC; CDR3: CASSPGTGKANYGYTF
J: TRBJ2-7; D: TRBD2; V: TRBV5-1; size: -; DNA: TGCGCCAGCAGCTCCGGTCGAGCGGGAGCCGGCGAGCAGTACTTC; CDR3: CASSSGRAGAGEQYF
J: TRBJ2-7; D: TRBD2; V: TRBV16; size: -; DNA: TGTGCCAGCAGCAAGGAGATAGCGGGGGGCCTCAACCCCTACGAGCAGTACTTC; CDR3: CASSKEIAGGLNPYEQYF
J: TRBJ1-1; D: TRBD1; V: TRBV11-2; size: -; DNA: TGTGCCAGCAGCTCGATCAACAGGGGGTCAGCTTTCTTT; CDR3: CASSSINRGSAFF
J: TRBJ2-1; D: TRBD2; V: TRBV9; size: -; DNA: TGTGCCAGCAGCAAGCCGGGACTAGCAGCTTACAATGAGCAGTTCTTC; CDR3: CASSKPGLAAYNEQFF
J: TRBJ2-7; D: TRBD2; V: TRBV11-1; size: -; DNA: TGTGCCAGCAGCTCGGGACTAGCATACGAGCAGTACTTC; CDR3: CASSSGLAYEQYF
J: TRBJ1-4; D: -; V: TRBV2; size: -; DNA: TGTGCCAGCGGCTTCCCTAATGAAAAACTGTTTTTT; CDR3: CASGFPNEKLFF
J: TRBJ1-1; D: TRBD1; V: TRBV10-1; size: -; DNA: TGCGCCAGCAGCAGGGACAGTTCGAACACTGAAGCTTTCTTT; CDR3: CASSRDSSNTEAFF
J: TRBJ1-1; D: -; V: TRBV7-9; size: -; DNA: TGTGCCAGCAGCCCAACCAGGGATACTGAAGCTTTCTTT; CDR3: CASSPTRDTEAFF
J: TRBJ2-4; D: TRBD2; V: TRBV30; size: -; DNA: TGTGCCTGGAGCGGCCGGGGGGGGCAGTACTTC; CDR3: CAWSGRGGQYF
J: TRBJ2-1; D: TRBD2; V: TRBV7-2; size: -; DNA: TGTGCCAGCAGCCTACTAGCGGGGGCGTACAATGAGCAGTTCTTC; CDR3: CASSLLAGAYNEQFF
J: TRBJ1-1; D: TRBD1; V: TRBV10-3; size: -; DNA: TGTGCCATCAAGCCGGGACAGGAGACTGAAGCTTTCTTT; CDR3: CAIKPGQETEAFF
J: TRBJ1-2; D: TRBD1; V: TRBV28; size: once; DNA: TGTGCCAGCACCCGCCCAGGGGGCTGGGACTATGGCTACACCTTC; CDR3: CASTRPGGWDYGYTF
J: TRBJ2-7; D: -; V: TRBV7-6; size: -; DNA: TGTGCCAGCAGCCACCTAACCGCCGAGCAGTACTTC; CDR3: CASSHLTAEQYF
J: TRBJ1-6; D: -; V: TRBV28; size: -; DNA: TGTGCCAGCATTTCAGGGATAAGTAATTCACCCCTCCACTTT; CDR3: CASISGISNSPLHF
J: TRBJ2-5; D: TRBD2; V: TRBV9; size: once; DNA: TGTGCCAGCAGCCCAACTCCGCTAGCGGGGACAGAGACCCAGTACTTC; CDR3: CASSPTPLAGTETQYF
J: TRBJ2-5; D: -; V: TRBV10-1; size: -; DNA: TGCGCCAGCAGTGCGGTCGGGAGCAAGACCCAGTACTTC; CDR3: CASSAVGSKTQYF
J: TRBJ1-2; D: -; V: TRBV28; size: few; DNA: TGTGCCAGCAGTTTGGGACACCAACTCTATGGCTACACCTTC; CDR3: CASSLGHQLYGYTF
J: TRBJ2-7; D: TRBD2; V: TRBV27; size: -; DNA: TGTGCCAGCAGTTTACGACCGGGACTAGCGACCTACGAGCAGTACTTC; CDR3: CASSLRPGLATYEQYF
J: TRBJ2-4; D: TRBD1; V: TRBV6-1; size: -; DNA: TGTGCCACCCTGGACAGGGGGCCAAACATTCAGTACTTC; CDR3: CATLDRGPNIQYF
J: TRBJ1-1; D: TRBD1; V: TRBV28; size: few; DNA: TGTGCCAGCAGCCCCTGGGACAGGGAAGCTTTCTTT; CDR3: CASSPWDREAFF
J: TRBJ2-5; D: TRBD1; V: TRBV5-1; size: -; DNA: TGCGCCAGCAGCCCTGGGACAGGGGGGACGGAGACCCAGTACTTC; CDR3: CASSPGTGGTETQYF
J: TRBJ2-7; D: TRBD1; V: TRBV5-4; size: -; DNA: TGTGCCAGCAGCTTGGGACAGGGGTTCCACGAGCAGTACTTC; CDR3: CASSLGQGFHEQYF
J: TRBJ1-1; D: -; V: TRBV2; size: -; DNA: TGTGCCAGCAGCGCCGTGGGGAGGGACACTGAAGCTTTCTTT; CDR3: CASSAVGRDTEAFF
J: TRBJ2-7; D: TRBD1; V: TRBV2; size: -; DNA: TGTGCCAGCAGAGCGGACAGGTGGACTCCTTCCCAGCAGTACTTC; CDR3: CASRADRWTPSQQYF
J: TRBJ2-3; D: -; V: TRBV9; size: -; DNA: TGTGCCAGCAGCGTAGGAGGGAGTCACGATACGCAGTATTTT; CDR3: CASSVGGSHDTQYF
J: TRBJ2-7; D: -; V: TRBV28; size: -; DNA: TGTGCCAGCAGCCTCCCCAGACTAGAGTTGGGTTACGAGCAGTACTTC; CDR3: CASSLPRLELGYEQYF
J: TRBJ1-1; D: TRBD1; V: TRBV10-1; size: -; DNA: TGCGCCAGCAGCCTGGGACAGGGTGAAGCTTTCTTT; CDR3: CASSLGQGEAFF
J: TRBJ2-3; D: -; V: TRBV30; size: -; DNA: TGTGCCTGGAGTCCTAGCACAGATACGCAGTATTTT; CDR3: CAWSPSTDTQYF
J: TRBJ2-5; D: -; V: TRBV30; size: few; DNA: TGTGCCTGGACAGGCGGGGAGACCCAGTACTTC; CDR3: CAWTGGETQYF
J: TRBJ2-3; D: TRBD2; V: TRBV28; size: -; DNA: TGTGCCAGCAGTTTTCCTGGGGGGGGGTTACGAACAGATACGCAGTATTTT; CDR3: CASSFPGGGLRTDTQYF
J: TRBJ1-5; D: TRBD1; V: TRBV7-9; size: -; DNA: TGTGCCAGCAGCCCACCGGACAGGGGGAGCAGGCAGCCCCAGCATTTT; CDR3: CASSPPDRGSRQPQHF
J: TRBJ1-2; D: -; V: TRBV9; size: -; DNA: TGTGCCAGCAGCGTAGTCCCAGGGGCCAACTATGGCTACACCTTC; CDR3: CASSVVPGANYGYTF
J: TRBJ2-2; D: TRBD1; V: TRBV5-4; size: -; DNA: TGTGCCAGCAGCCCACCCGACAGGGCGAACACCGGGGAGCTGTTTTTT; CDR3: CASSPPDRANTGELFF
J: TRBJ1-1; D: -; V: TRBV27; size: -; DNA: TGTGCCAGCGCCATGGTGGCGAACACTGAAGCTTTCTTT; CDR3: CASAMVANTEAFF